This is a list of T cell receptor beta chains from one sample in a study of early T cells in non-severe SARS-CoV-2 infection. TCRdb reanalysed the 5' RACE reads using MiXCR and keeps one entry per CDR3 protein. The sample includes under 65,000 distinct CDR3 sequences, less than 15% of them seen just once. Sequencing used whole blood, obtained at baseline. All receptors derive from an adult who was a healthcare worker with PCR-confirmed SARS-CoV-2 infection or an uninfected control (not recorded which). CDR3s include the opening cysteine and the closing phenylalanine or tryptophan. Fields, in order: clone size, CDR3 length, J gene, V gene, D gene, CDR3 protein, CDR3 DNA. D genes are given only for firm matches. Rows give clone size only sometimes, using once, few, many, or a class for an expanded clone.

>NA|18|TRBJ2-3|TRBV7-9|NA
CASSFTFRSSTSTDTQYF
TGTGCCAGCAGCTTTACGTTTAGGAGCTCAACTAGCACAGATACGCAGTATTTT
>many|16|TRBJ2-3|TRBV12-3/TRBV12-4|TRBD1
CATPRVGTASTDTQYF
TGTGCCACCCCTAGGGTGGGGACAGCCAGCACAGATACGCAGTATTTT
>few|16|TRBJ2-6|TRBV18|NA
CASSPGLNSGANVLTF
TGTGCCAGCTCACCGGGGCTTAACTCTGGGGCCAACGTCCTGACTTTC
>few|14|TRBJ2-5|TRBV7-9|TRBD1
CASSLLDRRETQYF
TGTGCCAGCAGCTTACTGGACAGGAGGGAGACCCAGTACTTC
>few|16|TRBJ2-3|TRBV7-2|TRBD2
CASSLAAGAGGDTQYF
TGTGCCAGCAGCTTAGCTGCGGGAGCTGGTGGAGATACGCAGTATTTT
>few|16|TRBJ2-3|TRBV29-1|TRBD2
CSVEDPSLAVEYTQYF
TGCAGCGTTGAAGATCCATCTCTAGCGGTTGAATATACGCAGTATTTT
>NA|14|TRBJ1-6|TRBV7-9|TRBD1
CASSGGTGSSPLHF
TGTGCCAGCAGCGGCGGGACAGGATCTTCACCCCTCCACTTT
>few|13|TRBJ1-5|TRBV6-6|NA
CASSSGSNQPQHF
TGTGCCAGCAGCTCCGGTAGCAATCAGCCCCAGCATTTT
>many|14|TRBJ1-1|TRBV7-9|TRBD1
CASSRQGEDTEAFF
TGTGCCAGCAGCCGTCAGGGGGAAGACACTGAAGCTTTCTTT
>many|15|TRBJ2-1|TRBV6-1|TRBD2
CASSEYSGEYNEQFF
TGTGCCAGCAGTGAATATAGCGGGGAATACAATGAGCAGTTCTTC
>NA|14|TRBJ2-2|TRBV3-1|NA
CASSQAPNTGELFF
TGTGCCAGCAGCCAAGCACCGAACACCGGGGAGCTGTTTTTT
>NA|16|TRBJ1-6|TRBV6-5|NA
CASSYSDGAGDSPLHF
TGTGCCAGCAGTTACTCGGACGGCGCAGGGGATTCACCCCTCCACTTT
>few|15|TRBJ1-6|TRBV2|TRBD1
CASSVGQGVNSPLHF
TGTGCCAGCAGCGTAGGACAGGGTGTTAATTCACCCCTCCACTTT
>NA|15|TRBJ2-3|TRBV6-2/TRBV6-3|NA
CASSYTGYTTDTQYF
TGTGCCAGCAGTTACACGGGATATACCACAGATACGCAGTATTTT
>few|11|TRBJ1-4|TRBV19|TRBD1
CASRRTGKLFF
TGTGCCAGTAGGAGGACAGGGAAGCTGTTTTTT
>many|14|TRBJ2-2|TRBV25-1|NA
CASSASGGTGELFF
TGTGCCAGCAGCGCATCCGGGGGAACCGGGGAGCTGTTTTTT
>many|12|TRBJ2-1|TRBV2|NA
CASSDTEHEQFF
TGTGCCAGCAGTGATACGGAGCATGAGCAGTTCTTC
>NA|16|TRBJ1-6|TRBV19|TRBD1
CASSPRDRDSVSPLHF
TGTGCCAGTAGCCCCCGGGACAGGGATTCGGTTTCACCCCTCCACTTT
>few|14|TRBJ1-5|TRBV28|TRBD1
CASSLEGATQPQHF
TGTGCCAGCAGTTTAGAGGGGGCCACTCAGCCCCAGCATTTT
>many|16|TRBJ2-5|TRBV27|TRBD2
CASSLLTSGGQETQYF
TGTGCCAGCAGTCTTCTGACTAGCGGGGGCCAAGAGACCCAGTACTTC
>many|17|TRBJ2-3|TRBV5-4|NA
CASSLKSGAGRTDTQYF
TGTGCCAGCAGCTTAAAGTCCGGGGCGGGCCGGACAGATACGCAGTATTTT
>few|18|TRBJ1-6|TRBV20-1|NA
CSARVGTVEGGMDSPLHF
TGCAGTGCTAGAGTAGGGACGGTGGAAGGGGGTATGGATTCACCCCTCCACTTT
>few|15|TRBJ1-2|TRBV5-1|NA
CASSLVVTGRNVYTF
TGCGCCAGCAGCTTGGTGGTGACAGGACGTAATGTATACACCTTC
>NA|16|TRBJ2-5|TRBV4-2|TRBD2
CASSQEGVAGEETQYF
TGTGCCAGCAGCCAAGAAGGGGTAGCGGGGGAAGAGACCCAGTACTTC
>NA|14|TRBJ2-7|TRBV6-6|TRBD2
CASSRPGGSYEQYF
TGTGCCAGCAGTAGGCCGGGAGGGTCGTACGAGCAGTACTTC
>NA|15|TRBJ1-4|TRBV4-1|NA
CASSQERTYNEKLFF
TGCGCCAGCAGCCAAGAACGGACCTATAATGAAAAACTGTTTTTT
>NA|15|TRBJ1-2|TRBV19|NA
CASSIEADNFGGYTF
TGTGCCAGTAGTATAGAGGCAGACAATTTTGGCGGCTACACCTTC
>many|11|TRBJ2-7|TRBV12-3/TRBV12-4|NA
CASSFSYEQYF
TGTGCCAGTTCATTCTCCTACGAGCAGTACTTC
>many|14|TRBJ2-2|TRBV12-3/TRBV12-4|NA
CASRVHGELGELFF
TGTGCCAGCAGGGTCCACGGGGAACTCGGGGAGCTGTTTTTT
>NA|15|TRBJ2-7|TRBV25-1|NA
CATSGTDESGYEQYF
TGTGCCACGTCGGGGACGGACGAGTCAGGGTACGAGCAGTACTTC
>few|15|TRBJ2-7|TRBV18|NA
CASSPDGSLPHEQYF
TGTGCCAGCTCACCTGACGGGAGCCTCCCGCACGAGCAGTACTTC
>few|16|TRBJ1-6|TRBV2|NA
CASSLQGWEWNSPLHF
TGTGCCAGCAGTCTACAGGGTTGGGAATGGAATTCACCCCTCCACTTT
>many|14|TRBJ2-7|TRBV7-9|TRBD2
CASSSSGSVYEQYF
TGTGCCAGCAGCTCTAGCGGGAGTGTGTACGAGCAGTACTTC
>few|14|TRBJ2-2|TRBV10-1|NA
CASSESGDTGELFF
TGCGCCAGCAGTGAGTCGGGGGACACCGGGGAGCTGTTTTTT
>NA|16|TRBJ1-1|TRBV4-1|TRBD1
CASSQDGGTGGTEAFF
TGCGCCAGCAGCCAAGACGGGGGGACAGGGGGCACTGAAGCTTTCTTT
>many|15|TRBJ2-1|TRBV7-9|TRBD2
CASSFHLREANEQFF
TGTGCCAGCAGCTTCCACTTGCGGGAGGCCAATGAGCAGTTCTTC
>NA|15|TRBJ1-3|TRBV7-6|NA
CASSPPFSSGNTIYF
TGTGCCAGCAGCCCACCTTTCAGCTCTGGAAACACCATATATTTT
>few|15|TRBJ1-1|TRBV3-1|TRBD1
CASSPRTGLGTEAFF
TGTGCCAGCAGCCCTAGGACAGGGCTGGGCACTGAAGCTTTCTTT
>few|14|TRBJ1-5|TRBV11-3|NA
CASSFSGSNQPQHF
TGTGCCAGCAGCTTTTCGGGGAGCAATCAGCCCCAGCATTTT
>NA|14|TRBJ2-1|TRBV9|NA
CASSASVGYNEQFF
TGTGCCAGCAGCGCTAGCGTCGGGTACAATGAGCAGTTCTTC
>NA|14|TRBJ2-7|TRBV7-9|NA
CASSLGLRDYEQYF
TGTGCCAGCAGCTTAGGACTCAGGGATTACGAGCAGTACTTC
>many|14|TRBJ2-7|TRBV12-3/TRBV12-4|TRBD2
CASSNSGGPLEQYF
TGTGCCAGCAGCAATAGCGGGGGCCCTCTCGAGCAGTACTTC
>NA|13|TRBJ1-2|TRBV20-1|NA
CSAREIPNDGYTF
TGCAGTGCTAGGGAAATCCCTAACGATGGCTACACCTTC
>NA|16|TRBJ2-2|TRBV7-3|NA
CASRFNPGANTGELFF
TGTGCCAGCAGGTTCAACCCCGGGGCGAACACCGGGGAGCTGTTTTTT